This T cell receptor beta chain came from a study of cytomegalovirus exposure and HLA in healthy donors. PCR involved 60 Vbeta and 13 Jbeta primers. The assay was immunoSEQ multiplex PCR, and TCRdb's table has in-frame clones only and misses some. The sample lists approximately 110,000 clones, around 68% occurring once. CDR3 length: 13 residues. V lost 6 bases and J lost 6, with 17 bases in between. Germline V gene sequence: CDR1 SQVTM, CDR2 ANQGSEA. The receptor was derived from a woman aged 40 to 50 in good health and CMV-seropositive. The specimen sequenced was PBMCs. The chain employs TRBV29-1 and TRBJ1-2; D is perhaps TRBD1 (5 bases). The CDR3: CSVGGFVGDGYTF. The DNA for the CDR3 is TGCAGCGTGGGGGGGTTTGTGGGGGATGGCTACACCTTC.